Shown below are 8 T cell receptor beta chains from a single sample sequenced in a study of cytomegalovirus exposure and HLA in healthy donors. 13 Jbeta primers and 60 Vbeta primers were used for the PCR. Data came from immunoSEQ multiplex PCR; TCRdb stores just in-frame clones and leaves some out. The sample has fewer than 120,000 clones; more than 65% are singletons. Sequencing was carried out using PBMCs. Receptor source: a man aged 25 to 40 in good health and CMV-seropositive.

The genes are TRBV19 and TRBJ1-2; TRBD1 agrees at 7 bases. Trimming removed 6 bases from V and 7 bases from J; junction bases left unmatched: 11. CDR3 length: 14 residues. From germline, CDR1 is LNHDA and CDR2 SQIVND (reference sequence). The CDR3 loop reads CASRTGTAGGGYTF. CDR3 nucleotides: TGTGCCAGTAGAACCGGGACAGCGGGTGGTGGCTACACCTTC.

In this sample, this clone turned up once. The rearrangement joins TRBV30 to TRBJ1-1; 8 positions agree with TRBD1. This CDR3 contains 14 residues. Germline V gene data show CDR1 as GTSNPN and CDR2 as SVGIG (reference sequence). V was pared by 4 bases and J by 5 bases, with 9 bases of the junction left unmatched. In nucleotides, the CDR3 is TGTGCCTGGAAGGCAGGGGGCTCGAGGACTGAAGCTTTCTTT. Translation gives CAWKAGGSRTEAFF.

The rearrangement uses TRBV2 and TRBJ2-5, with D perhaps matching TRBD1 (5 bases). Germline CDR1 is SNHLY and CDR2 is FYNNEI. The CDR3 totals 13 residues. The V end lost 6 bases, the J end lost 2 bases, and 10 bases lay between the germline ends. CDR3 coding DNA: TGTGCCAGCAGGCTTGACAGACAAGAGACCCAGTACTTC. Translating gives CASRLDRQETQYF.

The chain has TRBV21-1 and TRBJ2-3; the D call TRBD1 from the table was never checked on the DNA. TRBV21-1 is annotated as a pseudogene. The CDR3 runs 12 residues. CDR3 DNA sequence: TGTGCCAGCAGCAAAAGACAGAACACGCAGTATTTT. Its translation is CASSKRQNTQYF.

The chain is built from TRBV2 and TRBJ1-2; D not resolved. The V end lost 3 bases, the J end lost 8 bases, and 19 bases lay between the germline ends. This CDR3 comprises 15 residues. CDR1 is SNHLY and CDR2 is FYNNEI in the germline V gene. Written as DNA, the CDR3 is TGTGCCAGCAGTGAGCCTTCAACAGATCCAGCAGGCTACACCTTC. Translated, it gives CASSEPSTDPAGYTF. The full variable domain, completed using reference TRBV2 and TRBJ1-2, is EPEVTQTPSHQVTQMGQEVILRCVPISNHLYFYWYRQILGQKVEFLVSFYNNEISEKSEIFDDQFSVERPDGSNFTLKIRSTKLEDSAMYFCASSEPSTDPAGYTFGSGTRLTVV.

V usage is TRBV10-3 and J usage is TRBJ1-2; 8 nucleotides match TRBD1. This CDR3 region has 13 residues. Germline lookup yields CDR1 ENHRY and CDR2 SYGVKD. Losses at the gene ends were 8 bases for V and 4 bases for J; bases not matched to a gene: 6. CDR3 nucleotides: TGTGCCATCGGGGGACAGGATCTCTATGGCTACACCTTC. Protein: CAIGGQDLYGYTF.

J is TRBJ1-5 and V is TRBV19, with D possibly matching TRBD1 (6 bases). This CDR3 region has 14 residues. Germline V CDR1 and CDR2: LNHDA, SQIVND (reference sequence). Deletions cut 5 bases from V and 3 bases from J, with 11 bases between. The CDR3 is CASSSGQLNQPQHF. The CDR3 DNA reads TGTGCCAGTAGTTCCGGACAGCTCAATCAGCCCCAGCATTTT.

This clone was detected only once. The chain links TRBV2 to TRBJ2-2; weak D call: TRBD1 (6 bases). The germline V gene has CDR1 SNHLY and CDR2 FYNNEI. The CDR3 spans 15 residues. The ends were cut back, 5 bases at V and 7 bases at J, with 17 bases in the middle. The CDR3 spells CASSWAEGVIGELFF. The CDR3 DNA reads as TGTGCCAGCAGTTGGGCTGAGGGGGTTATCGGGGAGCTGTTTTTT.